This T cell receptor beta chain derives from a study of cytomegalovirus exposure and HLA in healthy donors. Study-level results: Some V segments (TRBV6-2 and TRBV6-3 among them) were excluded as indistinguishable. Later genetic work tied a missense DCLRE1C variant to beta-chain V and J trimming.

The PCR had 60 Vbeta and 13 Jbeta primers. Repertoires were generated with immunoSEQ multiplex PCR, while TCRdb's copy carries only in-frame clones and drops some. This table holds approximately 70,000 clones. Remarks on this clone: The antigen is undetermined.

V was clipped by 5 bases and J by 3 bases; unmatched bases: 4. The germline V gene encodes CDR1 SEHNR and CDR2 FQNEAQ (reference sequence). The CDR3 consists of 15 residues. The chain has TRBV7-9 and TRBJ1-1, with 12 bases fitting TRBD1. This sequence was found in a female donor in good health and CMV-seropositive. The sequencing sample was made of PBMCs. The CDR3 loop is CASSPGTGGHTEAFF. In DNA form, the CDR3 reads TGTGCCAGCAGCCCCGGGACAGGGGGCCACACTGAAGCTTTCTTT.